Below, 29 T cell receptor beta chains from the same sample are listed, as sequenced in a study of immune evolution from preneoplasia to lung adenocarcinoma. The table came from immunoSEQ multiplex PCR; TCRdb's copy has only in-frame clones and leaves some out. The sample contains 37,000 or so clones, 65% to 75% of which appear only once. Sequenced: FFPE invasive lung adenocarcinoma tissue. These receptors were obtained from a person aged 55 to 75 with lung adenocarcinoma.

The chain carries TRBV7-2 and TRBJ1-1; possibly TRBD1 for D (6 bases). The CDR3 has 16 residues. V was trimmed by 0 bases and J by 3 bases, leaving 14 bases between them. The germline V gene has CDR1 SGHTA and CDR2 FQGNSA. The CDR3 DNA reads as TGTGCCAGCAGCTTAGCGGGGGCCCATGGGGACACTGAAGCTTTCTTT. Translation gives CASSLAGAHGDTEAFF. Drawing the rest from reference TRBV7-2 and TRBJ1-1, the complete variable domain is GAGVSQSPSNKVTEKGKDVELRCDPISGHTALYWYRQSLGQGLEFLIYFQGNSAPDKSGLPSDRFSAERTGGSVSTLTIQRTQQEDSAVYLCASSLAGAHGDTEAFFGQGTRLTVV.

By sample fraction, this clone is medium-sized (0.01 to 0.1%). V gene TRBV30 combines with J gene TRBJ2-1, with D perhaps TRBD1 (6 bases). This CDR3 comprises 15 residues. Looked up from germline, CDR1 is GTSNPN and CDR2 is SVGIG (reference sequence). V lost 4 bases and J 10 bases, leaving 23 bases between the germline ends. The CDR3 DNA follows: TGTGCCTGGACGATTCTGGGGGCCGACAGGATAGAGCAGTTCTTC. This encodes CAWTILGADRIEQFF.

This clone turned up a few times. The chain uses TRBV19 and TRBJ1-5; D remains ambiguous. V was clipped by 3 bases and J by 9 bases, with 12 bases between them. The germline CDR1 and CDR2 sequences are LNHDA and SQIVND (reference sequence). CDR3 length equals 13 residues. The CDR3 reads CASSIVAGRPQHF. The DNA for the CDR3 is TGTGCCAGTAGTATTGTTGCGGGCAGGCCCCAGCATTTT.

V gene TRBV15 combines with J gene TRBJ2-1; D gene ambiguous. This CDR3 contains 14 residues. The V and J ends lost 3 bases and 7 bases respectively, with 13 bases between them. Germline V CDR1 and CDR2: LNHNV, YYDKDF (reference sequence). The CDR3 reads CATSSPWARNEQFF. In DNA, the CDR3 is TGTGCCACCAGCAGTCCCTGGGCTAGAAATGAGCAGTTCTTC.

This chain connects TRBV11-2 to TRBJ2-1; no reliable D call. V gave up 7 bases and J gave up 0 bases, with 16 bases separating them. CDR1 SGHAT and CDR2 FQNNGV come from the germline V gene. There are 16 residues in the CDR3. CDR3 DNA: TGTGCCAGCAAGCCTCTGGACGGGCACTCCTACAATGAGCAGTTCTTC. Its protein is CASKPLDGHSYNEQFF.

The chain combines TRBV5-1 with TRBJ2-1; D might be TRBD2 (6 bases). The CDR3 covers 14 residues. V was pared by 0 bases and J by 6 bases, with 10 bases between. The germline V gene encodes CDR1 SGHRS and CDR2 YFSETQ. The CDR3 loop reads CASSLGRGSNEQFF. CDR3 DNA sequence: TGCGCCAGCAGCTTGGGGCGGGGTTCCAATGAGCAGTTCTTC. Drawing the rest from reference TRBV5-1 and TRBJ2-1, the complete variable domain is KAGVTQTPRYLIKTRGQQVTLSCSPISGHRSVSWYQQTPGQGLQFLFEYFSETQRNKGNFPGRFSGRQFSNSRSEMNVSTLELGDSALYLCASSLGRGSNEQFFGPGTRLTVL.

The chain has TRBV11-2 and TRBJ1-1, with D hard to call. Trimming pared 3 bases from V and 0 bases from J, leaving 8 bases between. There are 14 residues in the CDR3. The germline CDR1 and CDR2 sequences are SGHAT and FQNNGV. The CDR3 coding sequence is TGTGCCAGCAGCTTGGGAGGGATGAACACTGAAGCTTTCTTT. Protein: CASSLGGMNTEAFF.

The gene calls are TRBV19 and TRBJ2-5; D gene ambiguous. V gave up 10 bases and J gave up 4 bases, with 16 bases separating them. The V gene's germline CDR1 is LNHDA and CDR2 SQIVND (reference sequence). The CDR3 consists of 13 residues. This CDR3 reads CATRDLQVETQYF. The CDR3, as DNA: TGTGCCACCCGAGACCTACAAGTAGAGACCCAGTACTTC.

CDR3: CASSLQTSNYGYTF. DNA for the CDR3: TGTGCCAGCAGCTTGCAGACCTCTAACTATGGCTACACCTTC. This chain joins TRBV7-2 and TRBJ1-2, with D unclear. Germline V gene sequence: CDR1 SGHTA, CDR2 FQGNSA. The length of the CDR3 is 14 residues. V lost 3 bases and J lost 0, with 8 bases in between.

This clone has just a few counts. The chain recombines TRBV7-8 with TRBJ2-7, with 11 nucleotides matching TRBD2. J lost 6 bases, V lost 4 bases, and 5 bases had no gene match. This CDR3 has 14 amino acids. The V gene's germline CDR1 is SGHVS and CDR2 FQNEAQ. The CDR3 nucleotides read TGTGCCAGCAGCTCCGGGACTAGCGGCACCGAGCAGTACTTC. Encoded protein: CASSSGTSGTEQYF.

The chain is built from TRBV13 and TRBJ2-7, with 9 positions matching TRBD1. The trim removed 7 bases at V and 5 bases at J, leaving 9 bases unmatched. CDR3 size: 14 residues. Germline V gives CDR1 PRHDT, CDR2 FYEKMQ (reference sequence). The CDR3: CASTPRDRVHEQYF. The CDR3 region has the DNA TGTGCCAGCACCCCACGGGACAGGGTCCACGAGCAGTACTTC.

Written as DNA, the CDR3 is TGTGCCAGCAGCCCCTCTCGGGCTGGAAACACCATATATTTT. Protein product: CASSPSRAGNTIYF. The gene calls are TRBV9 and TRBJ1-3, with D hard to call. The CDR3 has 14 residues. Germline V gene lookup returns CDR1 SGDLS and CDR2 YYNGEE. V was shortened by 4 bases and J by 2 bases, with 10 bases between the two germline ends.

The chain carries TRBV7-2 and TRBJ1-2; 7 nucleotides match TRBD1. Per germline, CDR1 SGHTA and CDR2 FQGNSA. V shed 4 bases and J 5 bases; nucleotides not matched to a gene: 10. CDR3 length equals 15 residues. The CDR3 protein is CASSSGGSAAYGYTF. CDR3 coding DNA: TGTGCCAGCAGCTCAGGGGGTTCCGCCGCTTATGGCTACACCTTC.

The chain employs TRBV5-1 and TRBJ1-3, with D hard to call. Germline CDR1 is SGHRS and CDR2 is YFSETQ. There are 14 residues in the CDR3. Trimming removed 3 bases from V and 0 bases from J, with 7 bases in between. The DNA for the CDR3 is TGCGCCAGCAGCTCCTCAGCCTCTGGAAACACCATATATTTT. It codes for CASSSSASGNTIYF.

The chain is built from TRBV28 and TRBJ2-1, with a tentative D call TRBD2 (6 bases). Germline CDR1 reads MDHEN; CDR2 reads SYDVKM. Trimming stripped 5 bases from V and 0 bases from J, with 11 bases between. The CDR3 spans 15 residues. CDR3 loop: CASSRDSSSYNEQFF. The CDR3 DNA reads TGTGCCAGCAGTCGGGACTCGAGCTCCTACAATGAGCAGTTCTTC.

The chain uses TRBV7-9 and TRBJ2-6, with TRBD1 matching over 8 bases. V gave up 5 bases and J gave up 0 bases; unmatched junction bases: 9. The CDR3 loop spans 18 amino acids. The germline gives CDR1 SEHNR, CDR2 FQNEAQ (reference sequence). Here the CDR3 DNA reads TGTGCCAGCAGCCCAACTAGGACAGGGACCTCTGGGGCCAACGTCCTGACTTTC. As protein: CASSPTRTGTSGANVLTF.

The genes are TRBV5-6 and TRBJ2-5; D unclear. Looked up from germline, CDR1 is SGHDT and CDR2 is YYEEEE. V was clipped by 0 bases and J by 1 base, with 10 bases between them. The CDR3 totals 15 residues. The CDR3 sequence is CASSLVGLSQETQYF. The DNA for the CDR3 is TGTGCCAGCAGCTTGGTTGGGTTATCCCAAGAGACCCAGTACTTC.

For the CDR3, the DNA is TGTGCCAGTAGTATAGGTATTGTGAACACTGAAGCTTTCTTT. The encoded protein is CASSIGIVNTEAFF. The gene calls are TRBV19 and TRBJ1-1; D remains ambiguous. Germline loops: CDR1 LNHDA, CDR2 SQIVND (reference sequence). The V end lost 1 base, the J end lost 0 bases, and 6 bases lay between the germline ends. The CDR3 has 14 residues.

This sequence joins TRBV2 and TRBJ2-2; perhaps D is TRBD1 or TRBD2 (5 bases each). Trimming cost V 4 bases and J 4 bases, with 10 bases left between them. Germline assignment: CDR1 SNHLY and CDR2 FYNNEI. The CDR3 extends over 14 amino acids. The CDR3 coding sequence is TGTGCCAGCAGTGTTCAGGGACCCACCGGGGAGCTGTTTTTT. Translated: CASSVQGPTGELFF.

CDR3 in amino acids: CASSSTDRGQNEQYF. The DNA for the CDR3 is TGTGCCAGCAGCTCGACTGACAGGGGGCAAAACGAGCAGTACTTC. This chain joins TRBV5-6 and TRBJ2-7; 10 bases fit TRBD1. Per germline, CDR1 SGHDT and CDR2 YYEEEE. This CDR3 is 15 amino acids long. V was pared by 3 bases and J by 5 bases, with 8 bases of the junction left unmatched. The full variable domain, completed using reference TRBV5-6 and TRBJ2-7, is DAGVTQSPTHLIKTRGQQVTLRCSPKSGHDTVSWYQQALGQGPQFIFQYYEEEERQRGNFPDRFSGHQFPNYSSELNVNALLLGDSALYLCASSSTDRGQNEQYFGPGTRLTVT.

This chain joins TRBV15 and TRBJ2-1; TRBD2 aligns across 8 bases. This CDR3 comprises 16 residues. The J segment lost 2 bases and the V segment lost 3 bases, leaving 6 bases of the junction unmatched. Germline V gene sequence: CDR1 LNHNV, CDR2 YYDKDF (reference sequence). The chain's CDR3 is CATSRTGGRPYNEQFF. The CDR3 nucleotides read TGTGCCACCAGCAGGACGGGCGGGAGGCCCTACAATGAGCAGTTCTTC.

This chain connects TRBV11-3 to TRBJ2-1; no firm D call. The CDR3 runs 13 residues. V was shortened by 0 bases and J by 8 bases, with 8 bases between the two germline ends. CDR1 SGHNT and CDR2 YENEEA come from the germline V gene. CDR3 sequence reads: CASSLEREDEQFF. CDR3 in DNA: TGTGCCAGCAGCTTAGAGAGAGAGGATGAGCAGTTCTTC.

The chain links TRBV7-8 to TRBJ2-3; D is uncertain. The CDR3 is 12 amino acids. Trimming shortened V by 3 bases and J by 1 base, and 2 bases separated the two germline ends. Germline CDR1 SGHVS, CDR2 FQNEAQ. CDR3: CASSLGTDTQYF. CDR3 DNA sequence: TGTGCCAGCAGCTTGGGCACAGATACGCAGTATTTT.

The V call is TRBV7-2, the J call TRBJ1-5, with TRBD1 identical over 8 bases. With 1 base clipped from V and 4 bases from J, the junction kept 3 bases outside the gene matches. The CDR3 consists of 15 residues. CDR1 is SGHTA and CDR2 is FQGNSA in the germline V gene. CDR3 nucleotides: TGTGCCAGCAGCTTAGGGGGGACAGGTAATCAGCCCCAGCATTTT. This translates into CASSLGGTGNQPQHF.

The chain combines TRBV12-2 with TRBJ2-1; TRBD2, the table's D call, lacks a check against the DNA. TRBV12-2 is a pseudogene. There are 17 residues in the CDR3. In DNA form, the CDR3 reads TGTGCAAGTCGCTTAGGTAATCGGGGCGGGAGAGGGAATGAGCAGTTCTTC. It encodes CASRLGNRGGRGNEQFF.

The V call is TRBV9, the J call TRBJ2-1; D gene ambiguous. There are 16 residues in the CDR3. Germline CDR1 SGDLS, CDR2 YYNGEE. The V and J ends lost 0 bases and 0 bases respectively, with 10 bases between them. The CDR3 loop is CASSVAGGSSYNEQFF. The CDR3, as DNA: TGTGCCAGCAGCGTAGCGGGCGGCAGCTCCTACAATGAGCAGTTCTTC.

The CDR3 bases are TGTGCCAGTAGTATTGTCAGTGGCAATATAGCGGGAAGCTACAATGAGCAGTTCTTC. Its translation is CASSIVSGNIAGSYNEQFF. The chain is built from TRBV19 and TRBJ2-1, with 8 bases aligning to TRBD2. The V segment lost 3 bases and the J segment 3 bases; nucleotides outside the gene matches: 16. Germline assignment: CDR1 LNHDA and CDR2 SQIVND (reference sequence). This CDR3 has 19 residues.

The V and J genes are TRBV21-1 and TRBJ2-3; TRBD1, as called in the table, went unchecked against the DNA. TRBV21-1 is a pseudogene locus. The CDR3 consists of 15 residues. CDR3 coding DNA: TGTGCCAGCAGCAAAGCTCGCAGGGGCTCAGATACGCAGTATTTT. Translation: CASSKARRGSDTQYF.

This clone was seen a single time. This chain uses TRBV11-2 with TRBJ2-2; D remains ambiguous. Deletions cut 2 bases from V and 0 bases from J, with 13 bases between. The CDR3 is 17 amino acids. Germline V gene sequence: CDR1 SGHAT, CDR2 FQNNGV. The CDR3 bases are TGTGCCAGCAGCTTAAGTCCGACTGGAACGAACACCGGGGAGCTGTTTTTT. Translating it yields CASSLSPTGTNTGELFF. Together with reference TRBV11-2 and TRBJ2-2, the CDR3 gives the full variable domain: EAGVAQSPRYKIIEKRQSVAFWCNPISGHATLYWYQQILGQGPKLLIQFQNNGVVDDSQLPKDRFSAERLKGVDSTLKIQPAKLEDSAVYLCASSLSPTGTNTGELFFGEGSRLTVL.